This TCR beta chain was obtained from a study of response to subunit inactivated influenza vaccine. Study-level findings and limits: Each seasonal influenza vaccination, the authors suggested, recruits few new T cells.

The CDR3 contains 15 residues. The germline CDR1 and CDR2 sequences are GTSNPN and SVGIG (reference sequence). V lost 0 bases and J lost 6, with 15 bases in between. Using its own MiXCR run on the RT-PCR reads, TCRdb lists one record per CDR3 protein. Of hundreds of thousands of distinct CDR3 sequences listed, 10% to 15% were seen once; the top ten hold over 6.5%. This clonotype was counted at least ten times. Its antigen is still unknown. This specimen consisted of non-naive T cells sorted from PBMCs, obtained 14 to 15 days before vaccination. V and J are TRBV30 and TRBJ1-5; D not resolved. This clonotype was sampled from a man between 45 and 60 years old who received an inactivated influenza vaccine. CDR3 residues: CAWSVQTGKGQPQHF. The CDR3 DNA follows: TGTGCCTGGAGTGTACAGACCGGGAAGGGTCAGCCCCAGCATTTT.